This T cell receptor beta chain appears in the sequencing data of a study of regulatory T cells in long-lasting Graves disease. Trimming left V 4 bases short and J 1 base short, with 18 bases between. The CDR3 sequence is 17 residues long. The germline V gene encodes CDR1 KGHDR and CDR2 SFDVKD. TCR beta libraries were built with iRepertoire HTBI primers and Arm-PCR of CDR3 regions. Each CDR3 protein gets one entry after TCRdb re-called the multiplex PCR reads with MiXCR. This repertoire shows around 450,000 distinct CDR3 sequences, roughly 21% found once; its top ten account for approximately 6.4%. The sample's time point: persistent/refractory GD, antithyroid drugs over 5 years with positive TRAb. Making the TCR library involved RNA that had been extracted from PBMCs. At least ten counts were recorded for this clonotype.

Sequenced material: peripheral blood mononuclear cells (PBMCs), taken when the disease was refractory, from a patient treated with antithyroid drugs. The gene calls are TRBV24-1 and TRBJ2-5, with D perhaps matching TRBD1 or TRBD2 (5 bases each). This sequence was found in a female donor with Graves disease. The chain's CDR3 is CATSEGVWSPGQETQYF. CDR3 nucleotides: TGTGCCACCAGTGAGGGGGTTTGGAGTCCGGGCCAAGAGACCCAGTACTTC.